This note documents a single TCR beta chain sequence. What it binds is unknown. The data stem from a study of identifying expanded T cells in peripheral blood. TCRdb's table, derived via immunoSEQ multiplex PCR, lists solely in-frame clones and lacks some. The sample has roughly 120,000 clones; about 87% are singletons. The study, taken as a whole, reports: Across healthy donors, higher total template counts meant significantly greater approximately two-week count variance.

CDR3 length: 14 amino acids. Between the trimmed V and J ends, which lost 1 base and 2 bases, there was a span of 7 bases. Germline loops: CDR1 SGHNT, CDR2 YENEEA. The TCR was taken from a person aged 18-69 years in good health. The sequenced sample was blood. The rearrangement links TRBV11-3 to TRBJ2-3; no definite D call. Here the CDR3 DNA reads TGTGCCAGCAGCTTAGGATCCTCCACAGATACGCAGTATTTT. Translation: CASSLGSSTDTQYF.